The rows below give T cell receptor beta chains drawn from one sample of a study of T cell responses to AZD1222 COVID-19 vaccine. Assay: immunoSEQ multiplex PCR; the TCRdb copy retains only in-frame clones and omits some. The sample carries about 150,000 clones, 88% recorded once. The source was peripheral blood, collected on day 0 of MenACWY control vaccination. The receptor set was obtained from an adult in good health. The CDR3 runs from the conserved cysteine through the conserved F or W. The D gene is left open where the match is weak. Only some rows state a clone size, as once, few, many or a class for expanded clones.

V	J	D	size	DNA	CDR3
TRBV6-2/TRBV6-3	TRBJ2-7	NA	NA	TGTGCCAGCAGTTATGGCGGGGACATTACCTACGAGCAGTACTTC	CASSYGGDITYEQYF
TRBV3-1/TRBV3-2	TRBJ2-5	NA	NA	TGTGCCAGCAGCCAAGTGGACGGACGTGGGGAGACCCAGTACTTC	CASSQVDGRGETQYF
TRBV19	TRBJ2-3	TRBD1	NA	TGTGCCAGTAGTGCGACAGGGGGGAGGTCAGATACGCAGTATTTT	CASSATGGRSDTQYF
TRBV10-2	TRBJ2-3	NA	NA	TGCGCCAGCACCGACAGTCGTCGGGCAGATACGCAGTATTTT	CASTDSRRADTQYF
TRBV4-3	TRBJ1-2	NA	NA	TGCGCCAGCAGTATGGAGGCCACGAACTATGGCTACACCTTC	CASSMEATNYGYTF
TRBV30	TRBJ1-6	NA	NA	TGTGCCTGGAGTGAAGACAACTACTCACCCCTCCACTTT	CAWSEDNYSPLHF
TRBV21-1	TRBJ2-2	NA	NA	TGTGCCAGCAGCAAAGAAGGTTTCCGGTCTTCGCCCGCCGGGGAGCTGTTTTTT	CASSKEGFRSSPAGELFF
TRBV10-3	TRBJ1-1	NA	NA	TGTGCCATCAGTGAGTCCGTTGGAGGCACTGAAGCTTTCTTT	CAISESVGGTEAFF
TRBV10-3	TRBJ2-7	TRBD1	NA	TGTGCCATCAGTGCCCCGGGACAGGCCATGGAGCAGTACTTC	CAISAPGQAMEQYF
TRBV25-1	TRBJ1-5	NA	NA	TGTGCCAGCAGTTGGGGGGCCGGAAGCAATCAGCCCCAGCATTTT	CASSWGAGSNQPQHF
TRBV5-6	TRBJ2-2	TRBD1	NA	TGTGCCAGCAGCTTCGCAGGGGGCTACACCGGGGAGCTGTTTTTT	CASSFAGGYTGELFF
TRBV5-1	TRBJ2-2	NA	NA	TGCGCCAGCAGCTTGGTACAGGCCCGAGGCACCGGGGAGCTGTTTTTT	CASSLVQARGTGELFF
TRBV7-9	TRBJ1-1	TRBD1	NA	TGTGCCAGCAGCACACAGGGGGACACTGAAGCTTTCTTT	CASSTQGDTEAFF
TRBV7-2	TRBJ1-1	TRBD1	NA	TGTGCCAGCAGCCTAGGGCAGGGGGCTTCTTTCTTT	CASSLGQGASFF
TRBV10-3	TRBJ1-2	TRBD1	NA	TGTGCCATCAGTGCCGACAGGGGTAACTATGGCTACACCTTC	CAISADRGNYGYTF
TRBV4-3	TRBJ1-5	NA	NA	TGCGCCAGCAGCCAAGATCAAACCCAGCCCCAGCATTTT	CASSQDQTQPQHF
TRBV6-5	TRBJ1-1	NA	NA	TGTGCCAGCAGTTACGAGGGAAACACTGAAGCTTTCTTT	CASSYEGNTEAFF
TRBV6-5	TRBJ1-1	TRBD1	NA	TGTGCCAGCAGGTGGACAGGGGCCCCTAACACTGAAGCTTTCTTT	CASRWTGAPNTEAFF
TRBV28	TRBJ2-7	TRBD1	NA	TGTGCCAGCAGCGCACCCCTCGGACAGGGAGGAAGGACCGAGCAGTACTTC	CASSAPLGQGGRTEQYF
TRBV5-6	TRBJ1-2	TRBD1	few	TGTGCCAGCAGCTCGGCACCGACAGGGTTAGATGGCTACACCTTC	CASSSAPTGLDGYTF
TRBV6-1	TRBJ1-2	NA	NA	TGTGCCAGCAGTGAAATGGGGGGACCATATGGCTACACCTTC	CASSEMGGPYGYTF
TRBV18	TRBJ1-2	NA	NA	TGTGCCAGCTCACCACCAGGGACTTCTGGCTACACCTTC	CASSPPGTSGYTF
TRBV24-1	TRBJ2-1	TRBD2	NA	TGTGCCACCAGTGAACTCCGGGACTACTACAATGAGCAGTTCTTC	CATSELRDYYNEQFF
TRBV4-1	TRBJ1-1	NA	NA	TGCGCCAGCAGCCAAGGACAGGCGGGGGTAGCTTTCTTT	CASSQGQAGVAFF
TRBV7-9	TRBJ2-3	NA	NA	TGTGCCAGCAGCTTAGCGGAAGCGGCCCGCACAGATACGCAGTATTTT	CASSLAEAARTDTQYF
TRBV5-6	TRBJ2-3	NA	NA	TGTGCCAGCTCTCAGGGCAGATCGAGAGATACGCAGTATTTT	CASSQGRSRDTQYF
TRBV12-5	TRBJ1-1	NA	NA	TGTGCTAGTGGTTTGGTACTGGGCCAGCCAACAACTGAAGCTTTCTTT	CASGLVLGQPTTEAFF
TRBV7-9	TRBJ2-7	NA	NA	TGTGCCAGCAGCCCTTCGGAGGGGCAAACGGTGGAGCAGTACTTC	CASSPSEGQTVEQYF
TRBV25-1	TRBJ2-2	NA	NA	TGTGCCAGCAGTGAACAAAGGGGATGGGACACCGGGGAGCTGTTTTTT	CASSEQRGWDTGELFF
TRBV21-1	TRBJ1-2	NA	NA	TGTGCCAGCAGAAAACAGGGGGCTAAGGTTGGCTACACCTTC	CASRKQGAKVGYTF
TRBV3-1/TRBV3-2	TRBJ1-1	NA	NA	TGTGCCAGCAGCCGGACAAAGAACACTGAAGCTTTCTTT	CASSRTKNTEAFF
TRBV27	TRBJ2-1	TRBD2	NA	TGTGCCAGCAGACCGAGGACTAGCGGGAGGCCCGGGGATGAGCAGTTCTTC	CASRPRTSGRPGDEQFF
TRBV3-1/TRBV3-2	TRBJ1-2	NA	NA	TGTGCCAGCAGCCACAAAGGGGGCTATGGCTACACCTTC	CASSHKGGYGYTF
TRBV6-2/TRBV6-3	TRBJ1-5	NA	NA	TGTGCCAGCAGTTACTGGAGGGTTCGCAATCAGCCCCAGCATTTT	CASSYWRVRNQPQHF
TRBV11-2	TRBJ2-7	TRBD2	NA	TGTGCCAGCAGCTTAGGTCCCCAGCGGGGCGCGTACGAGCAGTACTTC	CASSLGPQRGAYEQYF
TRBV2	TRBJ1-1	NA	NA	TGTGCCAGCAGTGTCCAGGGACAAGGGAACACTGAAGCTTTCTTT	CASSVQGQGNTEAFF
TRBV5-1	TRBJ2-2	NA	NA	TGCGCCAGCAGCTTGGCGCGTGGTGGGGAGCTGTTTTTT	CASSLARGGELFF
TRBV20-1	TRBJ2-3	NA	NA	TGCAGTGCTAGTAGGAGGTCTACTTATACTTTT	CSASRRSTYTF
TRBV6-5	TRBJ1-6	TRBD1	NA	TGTGCCAGCAACGCAGGGACAGTAGGCTCACCCCTCCACTTT	CASNAGTVGSPLHF
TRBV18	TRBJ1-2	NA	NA	TGTGCCAGCTCACCTCCGACCAGGGGCCTGAACTATGGCTACACCTTC	CASSPPTRGLNYGYTF
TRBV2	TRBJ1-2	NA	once	TGTGCCAGCAGTGAAGTTGTCCCAAACTATGGCTACACCTTC	CASSEVVPNYGYTF
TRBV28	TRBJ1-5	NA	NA	TGTGCCAGCAGCCTAACGACCAATCAGCCCCAGCATTTT	CASSLTTNQPQHF
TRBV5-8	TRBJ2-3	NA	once	TGTGCCAGCAGCTCGGGACGGAGTCTCACAGATACGCAGTATTTT	CASSSGRSLTDTQYF
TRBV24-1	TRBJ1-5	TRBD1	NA	TGTGCCACCAGTGATGGGACAGGGGGAGATCAGCCCCAGCATTTT	CATSDGTGGDQPQHF
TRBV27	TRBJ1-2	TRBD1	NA	TGTGCCAGCAAGGGACAGGGCTATGGCTACACCTTC	CASKGQGYGYTF
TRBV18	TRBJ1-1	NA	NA	TGTGCCAGCTCACCCTCCGACAAGGACACTGAAGCTTTCTTT	CASSPSDKDTEAFF
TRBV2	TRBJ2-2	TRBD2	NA	TGTGCCAGCAGTGAAGCAAGACTAGCGGGAAACACCGGGGAGCTGTTTTTT	CASSEARLAGNTGELFF
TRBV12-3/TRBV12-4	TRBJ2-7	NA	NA	TGTGCCAGCAGTTTATCGCCCAGGGACGAGCAGTACTTC	CASSLSPRDEQYF
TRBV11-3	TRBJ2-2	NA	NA	TGTGCCAGCAGCTGGAACGAGGCCACCGGGGAGCTGTTTTTT	CASSWNEATGELFF
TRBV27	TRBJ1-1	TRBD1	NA	TGTGCCAGCAGACAACAGGGGGCTCCGTCGGCTTTCTTT	CASRQQGAPSAFF
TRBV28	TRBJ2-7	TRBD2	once	TGTGCCAGCAGTCCACTCGATGGTAGCGGGAGTTTCTACGAGCAGTACTTC	CASSPLDGSGSFYEQYF
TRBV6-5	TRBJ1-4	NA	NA	TGTGCCAGCAGCTCTCTTCCCGGGCTGGGTGAAAAACTGTTTTTT	CASSSLPGLGEKLFF
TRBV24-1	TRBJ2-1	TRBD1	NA	TGTGCCACCAGCATAGGACTTCAGACAGGGGGGGGCCTTAGCTCCTACAATGAGCAGTTCTTC	CATSIGLQTGGGLSSYNEQFF
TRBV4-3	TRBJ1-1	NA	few	TGCGCCAGCAGCCAAGTCTTGGCAGCTGAAGCTTTCTTT	CASSQVLAAEAFF
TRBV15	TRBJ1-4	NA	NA	TGTGCCACCAGCAGAGATCAGACGGGAGGTGAAAAACTGTTTTTT	CATSRDQTGGEKLFF